Listed here are 9 T cell receptor beta chains from one sample, sequenced in a study of blood T cells in healthy people across ages. The use of a sample-barcoded 5' primer and a J-beta primer mix characterized a second PCR of about 7 to 12 cycles. MiXCR, applied by TCRdb to the 5' RACE reads, yields one record per CDR3 protein. The repertoire includes about 930,000 distinct CDR3 sequences, 25% to 35% of them detected once, and roughly 10% sits in the top ten. These same records also appear under a second study, on T cells of mothers and their children.

What was sequenced was blood. Receptor source: a middle-aged woman in good health.

This clonotype was detected a few times. This may arise from a read error, as a much more abundant clone is one base away. The chain is built from TRBV7-8 and TRBJ2-7; 7 bases are shared with TRBD1. The CDR3 extends over 15 amino acids. The V and J ends lost 2 bases and 6 bases, in that order; junction bases with no gene match: 10. Germline V gene sequence: CDR1 SGHVS, CDR2 FQNEAQ. The CDR3 reads CASSLRLTGFFEQYF. DNA of the CDR3: TGTGCCAGCAGCTTAAGGTTGACAGGGTTTTTCGAGCAGTACTTC. Together with reference TRBV7-8 and TRBJ2-7, the CDR3 gives the full variable domain: GAGVSQSPRYKVAKRGQDVALRCDPISGHVSLFWYQQALGQGPEFLTYFQNEAQLDKSGLPSDRFFAERPEGSVSTLKIQRTQQEDSAVYLCASSLRLTGFFEQYFGPGTRLTVT.

This clonotype occurred many times. V gene TRBV6-5 combines with J gene TRBJ2-1, with D possibly matching TRBD1 (5 bases). Trimming stripped 6 bases from V and 7 bases from J, with 13 bases between. The CDR3 is made up of 13 amino acids. Germline V gives CDR1 MNHEY, CDR2 SVGAGI. In DNA form, the CDR3 reads TGTGCCAGCAGGAAGGGGCTTGGTAATGAGCAGTTCTTC. This sequence encodes CASRKGLGNEQFF.

V gene TRBV28 combines with J gene TRBJ2-3, with unresolved D. Germline CDR1 and CDR2: MDHEN and SYDVKM. The CDR3 spans 11 residues. The V and J ends lost 10 bases and 0 bases respectively, with 5 bases between them. The DNA of the CDR3 is TGTGCCACAAGAAGCACAGATACGCAGTATTTT. This sequence encodes CATRSTDTQYF. The full variable domain, with the rest looked up from reference TRBV28 and TRBJ2-3, is DVKVTQSSRYLVKRTGEKVFLECVQDMDHENMFWYRQDPGLGLRLIYFSYDVKMKEKGDIPEGYSVSREKKERFSLILESASTNQTSMYLCATRSTDTQYFGPGTRLTVL.

The rearrangement joins TRBV6-5 to TRBJ1-1; 12 nucleotides match TRBD1. CDR1 is MNHEY, CDR2 SVGAGI, per germline. The CDR3 totals 15 residues. Losses at the gene ends were 7 bases for V and 0 bases for J; bases not matched to a gene: 3. This CDR3 reads CASTRDRGLNTEAFF. The CDR3 bases are TGTGCCAGCACCCGGGACAGGGGGCTGAACACTGAAGCTTTCTTT.

This clonotype showed up many times. This chain links TRBV3-1 with TRBJ2-5, with 8 bases that match TRBD2. The CDR3 has 13 residues. With 1 base clipped from V and 5 bases from J, the junction kept 0 bases outside the gene matches. Germline CDR1 and CDR2: LGHDT and YNNKEL (reference sequence). The CDR3 DNA sequence: TGTGCCAGCAGCCAAGGACTAGCGGAGACCCAGTACTTC. Translated: CASSQGLAETQYF.

This chain joins TRBV7-8 and TRBJ2-7, with D uncertain. From germline, CDR1 is SGHVS and CDR2 FQNEAQ. The CDR3 extends over 15 amino acids. V was trimmed by 0 bases and J by 3 bases, leaving 12 bases between them. The CDR3 DNA follows: TGTGCCAGCAGCTTAGCTACAGCAAAGTACTACGAGCAGTACTTC. Translating it yields CASSLATAKYYEQYF.

The V call is TRBV6-2 or TRBV6-3, the J call TRBJ1-1; D unclear. V was clipped by 7 bases and J by 9 bases, with 15 bases between them. The CDR3 extends over 12 amino acids. Germline assignment: CDR1 MNHEY and CDR2 SVGEGT. The CDR3 loop reads CASTKDFPKAFF. The CDR3 DNA sequence: TGTGCCAGCACCAAAGATTTCCCGAAAGCTTTCTTT.

The chain carries TRBV14 and TRBJ2-1; D tentatively reads TRBD1 or TRBD2 (5 bases each). V lost 5 bases, J lost 10 bases, and 12 bases lay in between. CDR3 length: 12 amino acids. Per germline, CDR1 SGHDN and CDR2 FVKESK. CDR3 sequence reads: CASSYGTYEQFF. The CDR3 DNA reads as TGTGCCAGCAGCTATGGGACCTACGAGCAGTTCTTC.

The V and J genes are TRBV27 and TRBJ2-2; 10 nucleotides match TRBD1. This CDR3 is built from 16 residues. Losses at the gene ends were 3 bases for V and 4 bases for J; bases not matched to a gene: 5. Germline V gene data show CDR1 as MNHEY and CDR2 as SMNVEV (reference sequence). The CDR3 bases are TGTGCCAGCAGTTTGGGGACAGGGGTCGCCACCGGGGAGCTGTTTTTT. Translated: CASSLGTGVATGELFF.